This record looks at one T cell receptor (beta chain) sequence and its context. The protocol was immunoSEQ multiplex PCR, while the TCRdb copy is restricted to in-frame clones and leaves out a portion. The repertoire holds 110,000 or so clones, with 85% to 90% as singletons. The record originates from a study of blood T cell repertoires in COVID-19. Study context: Material from acute and convalescent COVID-19 was sourced from the United States, Italy and Spain. Nucleic acid was either cDNA or gDNA, and it came from T cells, B-cell-depleted T cells, or PBMCs.

The germline V gene encodes CDR1 LNHDA and CDR2 SQIVND (reference sequence). V was pared by 3 bases and J by 0 bases, with 11 bases between. The CDR3 sequence is 15 residues long. The rearrangement joins TRBV19 to TRBJ1-1, with D unresolved. The TCR comes from a woman in her fifties or sixties with acute or convalescent COVID-19. Sequenced: peripheral blood. CDR3 sequence reads: CASSISVSMNTEAFF. DNA for the CDR3: TGTGCCAGTAGTATCTCGGTCTCAATGAACACTGAAGCTTTCTTT.